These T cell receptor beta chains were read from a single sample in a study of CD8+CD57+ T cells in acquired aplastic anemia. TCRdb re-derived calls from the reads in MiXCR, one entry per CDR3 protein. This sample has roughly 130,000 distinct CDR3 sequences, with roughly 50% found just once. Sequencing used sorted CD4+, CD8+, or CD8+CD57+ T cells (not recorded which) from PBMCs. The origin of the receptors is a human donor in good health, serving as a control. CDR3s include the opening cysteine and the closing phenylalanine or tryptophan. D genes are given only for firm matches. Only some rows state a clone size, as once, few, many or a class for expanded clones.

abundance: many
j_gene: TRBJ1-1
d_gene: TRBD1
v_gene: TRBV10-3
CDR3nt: TGTGCCATCAGTGAAACCGGGACAGAATACACTGAAGCTTTCTTT
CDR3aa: CAISETGTEYTEAFF

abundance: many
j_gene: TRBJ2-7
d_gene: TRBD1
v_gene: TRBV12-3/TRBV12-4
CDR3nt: TGTGCCAGCAGTTCCCAGGGACAGGCCCTCTACGAGCAGTACTTC
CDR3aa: CASSSQGQALYEQYF

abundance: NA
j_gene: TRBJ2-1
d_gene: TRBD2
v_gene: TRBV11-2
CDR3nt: TGTGCCAGCCCCCTGGTCGGGACTAGCGCGACTGAGCAGTTCTTC
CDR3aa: CASPLVGTSATEQFF

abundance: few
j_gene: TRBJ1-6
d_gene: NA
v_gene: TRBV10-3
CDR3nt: TGTGCCATCAGTGAGGAGAGGTCCTATTCACCCCTCCACTTT
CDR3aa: CAISEERSYSPLHF

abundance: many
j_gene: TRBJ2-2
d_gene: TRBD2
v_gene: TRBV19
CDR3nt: TGTGCCAGTAGTATCGCGGGGGAAGCCGGGGAGCTGTTTTTT
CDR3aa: CASSIAGEAGELFF

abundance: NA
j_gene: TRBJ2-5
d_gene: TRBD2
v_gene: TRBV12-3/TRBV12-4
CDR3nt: TGTGCCAGCAGCCCCGGTAGCGGGGGGGCCCAGTACTTC
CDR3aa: CASSPGSGGAQYF

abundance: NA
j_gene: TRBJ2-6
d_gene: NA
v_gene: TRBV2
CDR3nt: TGTGCCAGCAGTGAAAGGGCTGGGGCCAACGTCCTGACTTTC
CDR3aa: CASSERAGANVLTF

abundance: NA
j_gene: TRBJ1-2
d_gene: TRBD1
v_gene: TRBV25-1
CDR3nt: TGTGCCAGCAGTGGGGGGACAGCGAAAACTAACTATGGCTACACCTTC
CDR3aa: CASSGGTAKTNYGYTF

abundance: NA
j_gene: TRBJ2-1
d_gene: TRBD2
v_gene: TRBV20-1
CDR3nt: TGCAGTGCTTGGACTAGCGGGGGCAATGAGCAGTTCTTC
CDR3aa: CSAWTSGGNEQFF

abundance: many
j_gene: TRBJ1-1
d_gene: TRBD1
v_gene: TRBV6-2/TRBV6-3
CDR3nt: TGTGCCAGCAGTTACTCGACAGGGATGAACACTGAAGCTTTCTTT
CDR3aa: CASSYSTGMNTEAFF

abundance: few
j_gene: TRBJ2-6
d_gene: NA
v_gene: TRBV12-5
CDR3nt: TGTGCTAGTGGTTCATTCGGACAATCCCAACTCTTCCCTGGGGCCAACGTCCTGACTTTC
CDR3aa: CASGSFGQSQLFPGANVLTF

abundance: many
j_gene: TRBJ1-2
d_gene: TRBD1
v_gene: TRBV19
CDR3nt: TGTGCCAGTAGTATAGGATGGGGACAGGGGAACTATGGCTACACCTTC
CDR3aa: CASSIGWGQGNYGYTF

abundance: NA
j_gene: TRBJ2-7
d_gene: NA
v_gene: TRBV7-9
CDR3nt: TGTGCCAGCAGCTTAGATCCAGACGAGCAGTACTTC
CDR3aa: CASSLDPDEQYF

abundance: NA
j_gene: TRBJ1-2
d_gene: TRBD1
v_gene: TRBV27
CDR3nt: TGTGCCAGCAGTTTATCCGGGACAGGGAGGGCTGGAAACACCTTC
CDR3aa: CASSLSGTGRAGNTF

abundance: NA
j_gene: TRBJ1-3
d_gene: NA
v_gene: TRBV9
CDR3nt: TGTGCCAGCAGCCAAGGAGTGTGGGGTAGTGGAAACACCATATATTTT
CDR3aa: CASSQGVWGSGNTIYF

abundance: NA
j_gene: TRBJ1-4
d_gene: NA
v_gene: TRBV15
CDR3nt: TGTGCCACCAGCAGAACGACAGCAACTAATGAAAAACTGTTTTTT
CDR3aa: CATSRTTATNEKLFF

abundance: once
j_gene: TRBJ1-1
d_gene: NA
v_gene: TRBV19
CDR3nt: TGTGCCAGTACCCCCCGAAAGGGTCTGAACACTGAAGCTTTCTTT
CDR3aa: CASTPRKGLNTEAFF

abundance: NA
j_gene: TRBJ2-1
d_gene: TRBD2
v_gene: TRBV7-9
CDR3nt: TGTGCCAGCAGCTTGGGACTAGCGGGGTACGATGAGCAGTTCTTC
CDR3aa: CASSLGLAGYDEQFF

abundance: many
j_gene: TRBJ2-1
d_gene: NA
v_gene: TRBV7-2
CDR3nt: TGTGCCAGCAGCTTAGTTGGGAGTAATGAGCAGTTCTTC
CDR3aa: CASSLVGSNEQFF

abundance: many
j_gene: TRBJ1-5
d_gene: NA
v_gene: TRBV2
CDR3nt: TGTGCCAGCAGTGACCAGGGGAAGGGTCGGCCCCAGCATTTT
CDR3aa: CASSDQGKGRPQHF

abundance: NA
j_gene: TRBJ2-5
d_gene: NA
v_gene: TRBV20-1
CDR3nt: TGCAGTGCTAGCGGGGGCTTAGAGACCCAGTACTTC
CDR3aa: CSASGGLETQYF

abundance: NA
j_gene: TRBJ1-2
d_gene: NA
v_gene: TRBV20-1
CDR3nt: TGCAGTGCTAGTCCCTTTTCGCGGGGCTACACCTTC
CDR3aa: CSASPFSRGYTF

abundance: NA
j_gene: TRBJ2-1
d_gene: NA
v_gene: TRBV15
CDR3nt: TGTGCCACTAGCAGAGATATAGGACTTAATGAGCAGTTCTTC
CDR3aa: CATSRDIGLNEQFF

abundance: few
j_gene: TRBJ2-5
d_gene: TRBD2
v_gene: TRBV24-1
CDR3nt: TGTGCCAGCAACCCCGCCGGGACTAGCCGGGCTCAAGAGACCCAGTACTTC
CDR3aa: CASNPAGTSRAQETQYF

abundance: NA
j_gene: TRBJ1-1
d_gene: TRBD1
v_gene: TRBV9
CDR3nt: TGTGCCAGCAGCAGGGAGACAGGGTTGAACACTGAAGCCTTCTTT
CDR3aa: CASSRETGLNTEAFF

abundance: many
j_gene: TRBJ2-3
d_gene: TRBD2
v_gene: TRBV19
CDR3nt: TGTGCCAGTAGTGGACTAGCAGCCAGCACAGATACGCAGTATTTT
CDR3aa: CASSGLAASTDTQYF